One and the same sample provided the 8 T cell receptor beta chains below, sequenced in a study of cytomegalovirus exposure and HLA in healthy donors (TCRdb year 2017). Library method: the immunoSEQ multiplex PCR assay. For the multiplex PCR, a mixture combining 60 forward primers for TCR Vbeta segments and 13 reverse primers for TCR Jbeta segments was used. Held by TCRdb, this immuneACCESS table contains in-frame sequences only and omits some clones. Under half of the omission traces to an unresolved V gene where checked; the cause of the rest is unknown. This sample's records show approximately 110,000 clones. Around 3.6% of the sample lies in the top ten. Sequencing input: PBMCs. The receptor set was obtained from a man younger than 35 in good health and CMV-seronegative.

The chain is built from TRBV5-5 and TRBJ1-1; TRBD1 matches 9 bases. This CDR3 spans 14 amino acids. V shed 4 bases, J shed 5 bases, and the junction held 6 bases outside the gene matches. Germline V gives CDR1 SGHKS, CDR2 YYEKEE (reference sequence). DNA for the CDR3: TGTGCCAGCAGCCCGGACAGGGGAGGAACTGAAGCTTTCTTT. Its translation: CASSPDRGGTEAFF.

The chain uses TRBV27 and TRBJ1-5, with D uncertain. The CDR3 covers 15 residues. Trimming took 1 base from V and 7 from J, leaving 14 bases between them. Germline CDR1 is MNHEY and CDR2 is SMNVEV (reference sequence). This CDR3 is CASSLLSAGGQPQHF. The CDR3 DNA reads TGTGCCAGCAGTTTATTATCCGCAGGCGGGCAGCCCCAGCATTTT.

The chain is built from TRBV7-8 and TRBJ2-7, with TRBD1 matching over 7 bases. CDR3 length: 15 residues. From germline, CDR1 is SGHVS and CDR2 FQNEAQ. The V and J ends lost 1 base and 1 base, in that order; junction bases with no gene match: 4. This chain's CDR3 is CASSLDRGLSYEQYF. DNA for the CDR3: TGTGCCAGCAGCTTAGACAGGGGTTTATCCTACGAGCAGTACTTC.

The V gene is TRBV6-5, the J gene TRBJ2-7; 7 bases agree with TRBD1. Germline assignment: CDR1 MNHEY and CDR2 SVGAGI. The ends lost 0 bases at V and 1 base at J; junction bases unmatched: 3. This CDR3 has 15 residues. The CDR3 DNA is TGTGCCAGCAGTTACTCAAGGGACAGTTCCTACGAGCAGTACTTC. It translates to CASSYSRDSSYEQYF.

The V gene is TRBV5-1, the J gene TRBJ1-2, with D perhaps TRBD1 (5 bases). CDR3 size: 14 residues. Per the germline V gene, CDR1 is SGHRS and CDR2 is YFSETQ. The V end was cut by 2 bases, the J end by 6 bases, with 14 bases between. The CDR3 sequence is CASSLRAGKDGYTF. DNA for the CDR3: TGCGCCAGCAGCTTAAGGGCAGGGAAGGATGGCTACACCTTC.

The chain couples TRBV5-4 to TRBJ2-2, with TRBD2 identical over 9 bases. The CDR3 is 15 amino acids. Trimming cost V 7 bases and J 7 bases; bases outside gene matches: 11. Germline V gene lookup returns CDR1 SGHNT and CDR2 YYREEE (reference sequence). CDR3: CASFQGIAGDGELFF. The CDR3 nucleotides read TGTGCCAGCTTCCAGGGGATAGCGGGGGACGGGGAGCTGTTTTTT.

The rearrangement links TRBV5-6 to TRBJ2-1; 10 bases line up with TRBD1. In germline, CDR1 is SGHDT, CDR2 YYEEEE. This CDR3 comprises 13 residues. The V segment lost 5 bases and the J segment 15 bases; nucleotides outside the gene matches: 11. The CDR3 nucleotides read TGTGCCAGCAGTTCTGACCCCGGGACAGGGGCGTTCTTC. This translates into CASSSDPGTGAFF.

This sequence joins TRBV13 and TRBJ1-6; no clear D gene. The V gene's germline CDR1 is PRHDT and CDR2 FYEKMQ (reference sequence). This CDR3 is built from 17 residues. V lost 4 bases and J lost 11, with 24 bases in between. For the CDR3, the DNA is TGTGCCAGCAGCTCCTCGGCGCGAGCGAGCGATTATACACCCCTCCACTTT. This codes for CASSSSARASDYTPLHF.